This T cell receptor beta chain was identified during a study of blood T cell repertoires in COVID-19. Study details: Acute-phase and convalescent COVID-19 samples originated in the United States, Italy and Spain.

CDR1 and CDR2 from the germline V gene are SGHAT and FQNNGV. The CDR3 totals 13 residues. The V gene end was trimmed by 1 base and the J gene end by 8 bases; junction bases not matched to a gene: 1. In the study's own analysis: Reference gene primer amplification yielded estimated nucleated cell counts. TCRdb keeps only in-frame clones here, not all; method: immunoSEQ multiplex PCR. The D gene and trimming were derived from the DNA, and the V and J assignments and clone size from that table. This sample has roughly 130,000 clones, with roughly 84% found just once. The chain recombines TRBV11-2 with TRBJ2-1, with 8 positions matching TRBD2. Sequenced material: peripheral blood. The receptor comes from a man aged 25-40 years with COVID-19, enrolled during active disease. CDR3 sequence (DNA): TGTGCCAGCAGCTTAGGCGGGAGGTATGAGCAGTTCTTC. Translating gives CASSLGGRYEQFF.